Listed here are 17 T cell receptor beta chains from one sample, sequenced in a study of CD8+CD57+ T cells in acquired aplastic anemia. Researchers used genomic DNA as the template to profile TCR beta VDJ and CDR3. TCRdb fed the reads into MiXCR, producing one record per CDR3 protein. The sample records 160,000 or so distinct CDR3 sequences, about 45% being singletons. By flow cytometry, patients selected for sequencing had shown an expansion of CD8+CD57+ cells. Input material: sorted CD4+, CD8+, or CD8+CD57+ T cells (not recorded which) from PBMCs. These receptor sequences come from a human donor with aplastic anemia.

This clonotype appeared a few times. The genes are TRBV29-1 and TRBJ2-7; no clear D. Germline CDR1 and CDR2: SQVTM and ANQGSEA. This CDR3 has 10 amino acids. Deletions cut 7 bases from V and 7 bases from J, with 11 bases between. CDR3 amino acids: CSAKVGEQYF. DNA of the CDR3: TGCAGCGCCAAAGTGGGGGAGCAGTACTTC.

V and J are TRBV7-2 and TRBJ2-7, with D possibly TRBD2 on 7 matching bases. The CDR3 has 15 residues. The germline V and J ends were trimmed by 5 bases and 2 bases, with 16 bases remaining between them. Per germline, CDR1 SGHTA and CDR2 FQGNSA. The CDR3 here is CASSPTGGTTYEQYF. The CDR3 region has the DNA TGTGCCAGCAGCCCAACCGGGGGGACAACCTACGAGCAGTACTTC.

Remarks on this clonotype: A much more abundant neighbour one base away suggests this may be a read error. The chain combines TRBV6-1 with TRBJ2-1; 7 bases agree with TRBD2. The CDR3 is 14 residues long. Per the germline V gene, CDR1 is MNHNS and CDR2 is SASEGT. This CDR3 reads CAGRERDTYNEQFF. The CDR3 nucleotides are TGTGCCGGCAGGGAGCGGGATACCTACAATGAGCAGTTCTTC.

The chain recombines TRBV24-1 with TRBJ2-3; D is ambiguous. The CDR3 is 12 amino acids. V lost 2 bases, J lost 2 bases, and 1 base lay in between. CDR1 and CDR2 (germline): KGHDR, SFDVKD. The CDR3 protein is CATSDSTDTQYF. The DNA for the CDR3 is TGTGCCACCAGTGATTCCACAGATACGCAGTATTTT.

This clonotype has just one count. CDR3 sequence: CASSATSGGETQYF. DNA of the CDR3: TGTGCCAGCAGCGCAACTAGCGGGGGAGAGACCCAGTACTTC. The chain links TRBV7-3 to TRBJ2-5; TRBD2 matches at 11 bases. The CDR3 length is 14 residues. Germline loops: CDR1 SGHTA, CDR2 FQGTGA. The trim removed 5 bases at V and 4 bases at J, leaving 3 bases unmatched.

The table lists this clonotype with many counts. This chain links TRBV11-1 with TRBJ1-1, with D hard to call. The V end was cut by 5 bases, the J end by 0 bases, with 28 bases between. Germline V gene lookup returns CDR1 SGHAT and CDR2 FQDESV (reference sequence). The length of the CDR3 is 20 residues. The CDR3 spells CASSPRTSPTTRTVNTEAFF. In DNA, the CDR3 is TGTGCCAGCAGCCCGCGGACCTCCCCCACCACGAGGACCGTGAACACTGAAGCTTTCTTT.

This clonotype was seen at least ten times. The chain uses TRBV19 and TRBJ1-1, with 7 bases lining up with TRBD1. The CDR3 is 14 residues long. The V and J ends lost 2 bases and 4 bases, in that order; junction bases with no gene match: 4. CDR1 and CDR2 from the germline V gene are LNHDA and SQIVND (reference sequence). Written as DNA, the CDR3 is TGTGCCAGTAGTATAACACGGGACAGCACTGAAGCTTTCTTT. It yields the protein CASSITRDSTEAFF.

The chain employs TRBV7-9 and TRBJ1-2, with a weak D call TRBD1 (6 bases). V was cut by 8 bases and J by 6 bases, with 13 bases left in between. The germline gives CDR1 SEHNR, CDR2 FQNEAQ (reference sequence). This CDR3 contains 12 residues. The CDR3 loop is CASSRGGDGYTF. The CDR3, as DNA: TGTGCCAGCTCGCGAGGGGGAGATGGCTACACCTTC.

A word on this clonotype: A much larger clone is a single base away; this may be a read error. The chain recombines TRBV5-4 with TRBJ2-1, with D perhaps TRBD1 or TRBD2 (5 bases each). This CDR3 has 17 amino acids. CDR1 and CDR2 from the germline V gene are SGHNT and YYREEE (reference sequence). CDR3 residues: CTSSLAFYGASYNEQFF. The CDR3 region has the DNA TGTACCAGCAGCTTGGCCTTCTACGGGGCCTCCTACAATGAGCAGTTCTTC.

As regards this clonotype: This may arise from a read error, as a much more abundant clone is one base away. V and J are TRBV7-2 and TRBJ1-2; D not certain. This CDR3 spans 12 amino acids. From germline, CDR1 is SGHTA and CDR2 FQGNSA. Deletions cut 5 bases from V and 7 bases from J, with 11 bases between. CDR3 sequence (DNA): TGTGCCAGCAGCCACATCGGGGTTGGCTACACCTTC. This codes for CASSHIGVGYTF.

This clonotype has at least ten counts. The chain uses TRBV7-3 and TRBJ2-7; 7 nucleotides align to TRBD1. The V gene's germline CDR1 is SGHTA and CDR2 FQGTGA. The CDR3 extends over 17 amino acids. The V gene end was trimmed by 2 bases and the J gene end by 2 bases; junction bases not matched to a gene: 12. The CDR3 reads CASSLYPDRDFPYEQYF. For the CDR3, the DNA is TGTGCCAGCAGCTTATACCCCGACAGGGATTTCCCCTACGAGCAGTACTTC. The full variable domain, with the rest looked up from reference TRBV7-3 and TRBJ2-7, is GAGVSQTPSNKVTEKGKYVELRCDPISGHTALYWYRQSLGQGPEFLIYFQGTGAADDSGLPNDRFFAVRPEGSVSTLKIQRTERGDSAVYLCASSLYPDRDFPYEQYFGPGTRLTVT.

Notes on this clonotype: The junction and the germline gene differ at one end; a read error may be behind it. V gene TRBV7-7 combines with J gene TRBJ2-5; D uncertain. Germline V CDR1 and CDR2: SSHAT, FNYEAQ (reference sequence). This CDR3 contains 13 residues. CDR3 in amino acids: CASSFSQRETQYF. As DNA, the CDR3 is TGTGCTAGCAGCTTTAGTCAGCGAGAGACCCAGTACTTC.

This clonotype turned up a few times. CDR3 bases: TGTGCCAGCAGTGCTATGAGGCTGGGAGACTACGAGCAGTACTTC. Protein product: CASSAMRLGDYEQYF. J is TRBJ2-7 and V is TRBV25-1; D is perhaps TRBD2 (5 bases). This CDR3 has 15 residues. Germline lookup yields CDR1 MGHDK and CDR2 SYGVNS. V was clipped by 4 bases and J by 3 bases, with 16 bases between them.

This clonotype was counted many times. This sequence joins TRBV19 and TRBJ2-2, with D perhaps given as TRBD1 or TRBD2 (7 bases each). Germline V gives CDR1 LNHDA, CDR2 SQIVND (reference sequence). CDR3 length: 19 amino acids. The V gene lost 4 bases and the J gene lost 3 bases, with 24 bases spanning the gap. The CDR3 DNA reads TGTGCCAGTAGTAAGGGCGTGGTAGGGGGCGCGGGGGACACCGGGGAGCTGTTTTTT. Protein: CASSKGVVGGAGDTGELFF.

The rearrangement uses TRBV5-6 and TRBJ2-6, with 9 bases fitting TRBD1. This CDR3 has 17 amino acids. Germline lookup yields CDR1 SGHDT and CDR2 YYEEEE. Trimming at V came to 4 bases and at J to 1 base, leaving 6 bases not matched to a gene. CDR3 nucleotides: TGTGCCAGCAGCCCGGACAGGGGTACGTCTGGGGCCAACGTCCTGACTTTC. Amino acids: CASSPDRGTSGANVLTF.

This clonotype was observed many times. CDR3 sequence: CASSNPGQNTGELFF. CDR3 coding DNA: TGTGCCAGTAGTAACCCGGGACAGAACACCGGGGAGCTGTTTTTT. The gene calls are TRBV19 and TRBJ2-2; D is possibly TRBD1 (6 bases). Germline assignment: CDR1 LNHDA and CDR2 SQIVND (reference sequence). Between the trimmed V and J ends, which lost 4 bases and 1 base, there was a span of 10 bases. CDR3 length: 15 amino acids.

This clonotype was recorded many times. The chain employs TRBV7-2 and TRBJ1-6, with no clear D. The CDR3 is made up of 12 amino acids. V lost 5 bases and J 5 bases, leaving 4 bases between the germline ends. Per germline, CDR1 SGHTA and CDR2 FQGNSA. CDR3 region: CASSTNNSPLHF. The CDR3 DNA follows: TGTGCCAGCAGCACGAATAATTCACCCCTCCACTTT.